This TCR beta chain is drawn from a study of T cell responses to AZD1222 COVID-19 vaccine. V lost 2 bases to trimming and J lost 0 bases, with 7 bases between them. Germline V gene lookup returns CDR1 KGHSH and CDR2 LQKENI. This CDR3 contains 14 residues. Only in-frame clones appear in the TCRdb table, and some are missing; sequencing was by immunoSEQ multiplex PCR. The sample contains under 150,000 clones, 90% of which appear only once. The chain employs TRBV18 and TRBJ1-2, with a weak D call TRBD1 (5 bases). The source material was peripheral blood, sampled on day 0 of AZD1222 vaccination. The receptor was derived from an adult in good health. CDR3 nucleotide sequence: TGTGCCAGCTCACCAGACAGATCTAACTATGGCTACACCTTC. Protein: CASSPDRSNYGYTF.